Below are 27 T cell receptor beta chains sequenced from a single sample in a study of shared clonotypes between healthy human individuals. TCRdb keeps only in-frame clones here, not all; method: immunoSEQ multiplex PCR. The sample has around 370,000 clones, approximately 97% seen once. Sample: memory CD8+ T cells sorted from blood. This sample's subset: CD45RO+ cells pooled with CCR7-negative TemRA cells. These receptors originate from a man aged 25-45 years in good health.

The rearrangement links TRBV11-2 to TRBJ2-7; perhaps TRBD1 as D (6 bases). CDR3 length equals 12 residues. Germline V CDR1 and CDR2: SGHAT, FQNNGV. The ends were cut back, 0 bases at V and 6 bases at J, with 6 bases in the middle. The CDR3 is CASSLEQGEQYF. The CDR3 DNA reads TGTGCCAGCAGCTTAGAACAGGGCGAGCAGTACTTC. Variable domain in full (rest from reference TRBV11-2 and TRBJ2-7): EAGVAQSPRYKIIEKRQSVAFWCNPISGHATLYWYQQILGQGPKLLIQFQNNGVVDDSQLPKDRFSAERLKGVDSTLKIQPAKLEDSAVYLCASSLEQGEQYFGPGTRLTVT.

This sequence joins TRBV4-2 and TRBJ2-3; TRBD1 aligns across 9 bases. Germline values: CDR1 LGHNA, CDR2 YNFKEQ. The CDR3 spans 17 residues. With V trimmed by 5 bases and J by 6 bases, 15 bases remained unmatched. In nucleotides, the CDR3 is TGTGCCAGCAGCTCCATGACCGGGGACAGGGAATGGGATACGCAGTATTTT. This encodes CASSSMTGDREWDTQYF.

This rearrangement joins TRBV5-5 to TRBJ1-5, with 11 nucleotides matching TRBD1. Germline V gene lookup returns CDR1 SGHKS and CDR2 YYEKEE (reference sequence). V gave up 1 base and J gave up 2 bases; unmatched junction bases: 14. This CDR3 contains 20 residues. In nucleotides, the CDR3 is TGTGCCAGCAGCTTGATCCCTCGGACAGGGGGCGATTTGGGCAATCAGCCCCAGCATTTT. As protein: CASSLIPRTGGDLGNQPQHF.

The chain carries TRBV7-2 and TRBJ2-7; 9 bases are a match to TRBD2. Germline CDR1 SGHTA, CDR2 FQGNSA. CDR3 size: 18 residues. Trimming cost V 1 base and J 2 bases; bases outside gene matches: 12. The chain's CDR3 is CASSLVLPRLAVTYEQYF. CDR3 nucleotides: TGTGCCAGCAGCTTAGTCTTACCCCGACTAGCGGTTACCTACGAGCAGTACTTC. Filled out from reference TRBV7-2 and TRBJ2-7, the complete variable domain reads GAGVSQSPSNKVTEKGKDVELRCDPISGHTALYWYRQSLGQGLEFLIYFQGNSAPDKSGLPSDRFSAERTGGSVSTLTIQRTQQEDSAVYLCASSLVLPRLAVTYEQYFGPGTRLTVT.

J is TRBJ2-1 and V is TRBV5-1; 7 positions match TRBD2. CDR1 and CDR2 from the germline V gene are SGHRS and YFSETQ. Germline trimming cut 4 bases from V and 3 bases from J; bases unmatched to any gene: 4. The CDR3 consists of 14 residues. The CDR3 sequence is CASSPSGDYNEQFF. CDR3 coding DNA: TGCGCCAGCAGCCCGAGCGGGGACTACAATGAGCAGTTCTTC.

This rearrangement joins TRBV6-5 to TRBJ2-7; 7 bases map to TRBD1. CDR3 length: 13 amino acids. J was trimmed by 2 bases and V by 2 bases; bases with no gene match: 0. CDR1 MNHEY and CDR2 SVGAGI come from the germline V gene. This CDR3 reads CASSYQGAYEQYF. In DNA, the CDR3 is TGTGCCAGCAGTTACCAGGGGGCCTACGAGCAGTACTTC.

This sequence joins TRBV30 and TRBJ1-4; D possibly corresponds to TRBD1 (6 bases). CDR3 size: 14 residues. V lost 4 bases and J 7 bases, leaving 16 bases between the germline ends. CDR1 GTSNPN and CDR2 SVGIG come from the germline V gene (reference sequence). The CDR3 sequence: CAWIIPEGGEKLFF. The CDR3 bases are TGTGCCTGGATTATACCAGAGGGGGGTGAAAAACTGTTTTTT.

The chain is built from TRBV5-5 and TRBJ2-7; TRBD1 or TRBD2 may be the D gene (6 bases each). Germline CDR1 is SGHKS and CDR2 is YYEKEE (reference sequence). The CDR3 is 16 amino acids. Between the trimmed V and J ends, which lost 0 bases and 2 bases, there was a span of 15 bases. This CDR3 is CASSLGRGRGAYEQYF. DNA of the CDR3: TGTGCCAGCAGCTTGGGCCGGGGGCGCGGGGCCTACGAGCAGTACTTC.

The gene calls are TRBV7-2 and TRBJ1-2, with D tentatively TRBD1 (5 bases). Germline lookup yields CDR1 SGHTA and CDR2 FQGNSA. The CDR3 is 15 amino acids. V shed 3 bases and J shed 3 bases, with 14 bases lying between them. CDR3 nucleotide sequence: TGTGCCAGCAGCTTCACAGGTGGAATAGACTATGGCTACACCTTC. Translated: CASSFTGGIDYGYTF.

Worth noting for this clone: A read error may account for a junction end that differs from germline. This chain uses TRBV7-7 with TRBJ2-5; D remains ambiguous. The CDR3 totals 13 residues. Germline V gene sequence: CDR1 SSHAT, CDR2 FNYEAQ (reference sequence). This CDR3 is CASSPFLQETQYF. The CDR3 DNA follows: TGTGCTAGCAGCCCGTTCCTCCAAGAGACCCAGTACTTC.

CDR3 sequence: CASSGRFSSYEQYF. For the CDR3, the DNA is TGTGCCAGCTCTGGACGTTTCAGCTCCTACGAGCAGTACTTC. V and J are TRBV5-8 and TRBJ2-7; D is undetermined. Germline V CDR1 and CDR2: SGHTS, YDEGEE. V was cut by 7 bases and J by 0 bases, with 14 bases left in between. The CDR3 is made up of 14 amino acids.

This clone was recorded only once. The CDR3 protein is CASSSRLAGFQETQYF. In DNA, the CDR3 is TGTGCCAGCAGCTCCAGACTAGCGGGGTTCCAAGAGACCCAGTACTTC. The chain recombines TRBV11-2 with TRBJ2-5; 11 bases align to TRBD2. The germline V gene has CDR1 SGHAT and CDR2 FQNNGV. CDR3 size: 16 residues. The V gene end was trimmed by 4 bases and the J gene end by 1 base; junction bases not matched to a gene: 5.

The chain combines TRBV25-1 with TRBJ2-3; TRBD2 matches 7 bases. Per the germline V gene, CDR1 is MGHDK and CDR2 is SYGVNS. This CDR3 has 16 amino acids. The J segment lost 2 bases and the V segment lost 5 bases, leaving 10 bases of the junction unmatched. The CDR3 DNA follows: TGTGCCAGCAGTCTAGACTCAGCGGGACCCACAGATACGCAGTATTTT. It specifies CASSLDSAGPTDTQYF.

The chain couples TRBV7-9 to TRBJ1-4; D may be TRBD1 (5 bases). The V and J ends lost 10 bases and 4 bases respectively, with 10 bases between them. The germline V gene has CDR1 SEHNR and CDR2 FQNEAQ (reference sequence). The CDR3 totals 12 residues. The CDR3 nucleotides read TGTGCCACCAAGGGGATTAATGAAAAACTGTTTTTT. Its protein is CATKGINEKLFF.

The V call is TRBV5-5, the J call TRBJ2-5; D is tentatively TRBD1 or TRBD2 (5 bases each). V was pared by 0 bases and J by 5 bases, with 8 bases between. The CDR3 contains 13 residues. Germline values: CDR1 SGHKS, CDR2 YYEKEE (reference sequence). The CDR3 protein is CASSLGREETQYF. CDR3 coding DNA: TGTGCCAGCAGCTTGGGCAGGGAGGAGACCCAGTACTTC.

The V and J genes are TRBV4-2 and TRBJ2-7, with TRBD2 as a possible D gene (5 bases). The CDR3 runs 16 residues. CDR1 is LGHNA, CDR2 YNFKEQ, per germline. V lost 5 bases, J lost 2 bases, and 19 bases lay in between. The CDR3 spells CASSNRLELGAYEQYF. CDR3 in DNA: TGTGCCAGCAGCAATCGCCTAGAACTCGGGGCCTACGAGCAGTACTTC.

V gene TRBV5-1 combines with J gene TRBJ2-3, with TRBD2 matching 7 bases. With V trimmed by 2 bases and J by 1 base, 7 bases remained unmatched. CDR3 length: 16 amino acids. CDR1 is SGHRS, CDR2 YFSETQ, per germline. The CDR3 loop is CASSFFQRDRTDTQYF. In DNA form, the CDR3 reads TGCGCCAGCAGCTTTTTCCAGCGGGACCGCACAGATACGCAGTATTTT.

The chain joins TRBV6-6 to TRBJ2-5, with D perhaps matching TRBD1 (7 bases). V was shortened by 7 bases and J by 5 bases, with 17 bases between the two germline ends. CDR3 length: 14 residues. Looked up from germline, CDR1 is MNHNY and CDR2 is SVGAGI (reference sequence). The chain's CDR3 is CASKLSAGQETQYF. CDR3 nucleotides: TGTGCCAGCAAGCTCTCGGCGGGACAGGAGACCCAGTACTTC.

The DNA for the CDR3 is TGTGCCAGCTCACCACCTTCGTCGGGAGGGTCCTACAATGAGCAGTTCTTC. Amino acid sequence: CASSPPSSGGSYNEQFF. The rearrangement joins TRBV18 to TRBJ2-1; 8 bases match TRBD2. Trimming at V came to 0 bases and at J to 1 base, leaving 5 bases not matched to a gene. Per germline, CDR1 KGHSH and CDR2 LQKENI. There are 17 residues in the CDR3.

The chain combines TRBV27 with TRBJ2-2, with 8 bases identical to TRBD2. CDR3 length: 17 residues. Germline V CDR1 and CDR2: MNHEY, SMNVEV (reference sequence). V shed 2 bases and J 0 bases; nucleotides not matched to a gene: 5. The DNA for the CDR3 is TGTGCCAGCAGTTTAAGCAGACTAGCGCCGAACACCGGGGAGCTGTTTTTT. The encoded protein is CASSLSRLAPNTGELFF.

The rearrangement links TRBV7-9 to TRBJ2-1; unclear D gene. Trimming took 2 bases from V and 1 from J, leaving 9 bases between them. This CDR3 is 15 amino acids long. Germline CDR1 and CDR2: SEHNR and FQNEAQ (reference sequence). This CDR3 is CASSLSGQSYNEQFF. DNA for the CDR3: TGTGCCAGCAGCTTAAGTGGCCAATCCTACAATGAGCAGTTCTTC.

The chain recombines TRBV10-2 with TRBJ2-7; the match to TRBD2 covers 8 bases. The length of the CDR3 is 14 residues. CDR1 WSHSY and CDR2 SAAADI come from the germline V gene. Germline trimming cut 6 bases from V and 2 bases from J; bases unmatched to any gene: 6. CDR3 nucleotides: TGCGCCAGCAGGGCCTTAGCGGGACCCTACGAGCAGTACTTC. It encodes CASRALAGPYEQYF.

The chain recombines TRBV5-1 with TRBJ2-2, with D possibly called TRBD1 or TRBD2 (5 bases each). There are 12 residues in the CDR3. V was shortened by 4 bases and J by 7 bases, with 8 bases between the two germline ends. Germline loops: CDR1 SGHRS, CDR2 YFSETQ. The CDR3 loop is CASSVGDGELFF. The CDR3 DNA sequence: TGCGCCAGCAGCGTGGGGGACGGGGAGCTGTTTTTT.

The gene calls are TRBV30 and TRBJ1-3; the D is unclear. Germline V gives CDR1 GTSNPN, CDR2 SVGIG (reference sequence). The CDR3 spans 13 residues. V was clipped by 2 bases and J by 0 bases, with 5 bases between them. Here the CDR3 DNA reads TGTGCCTGGAGTTGGACCTCTGGAAACACCATATATTTT. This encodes CAWSWTSGNTIYF.

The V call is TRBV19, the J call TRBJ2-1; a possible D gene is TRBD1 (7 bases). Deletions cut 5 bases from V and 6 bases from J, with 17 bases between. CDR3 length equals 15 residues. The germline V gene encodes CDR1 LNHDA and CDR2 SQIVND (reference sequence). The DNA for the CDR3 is TGTGCCAGTAGTTCCACCCGACAGGGAGGCAATGAGCAGTTCTTC. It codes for CASSSTRQGGNEQFF.

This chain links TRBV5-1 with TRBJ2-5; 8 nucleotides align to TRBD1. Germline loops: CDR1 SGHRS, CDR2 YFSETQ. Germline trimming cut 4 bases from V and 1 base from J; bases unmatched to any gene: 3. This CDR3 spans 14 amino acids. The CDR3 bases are TGCGCCAGCAGCGCCCAGGGGGCCCAAGAGACCCAGTACTTC. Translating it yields CASSAQGAQETQYF.

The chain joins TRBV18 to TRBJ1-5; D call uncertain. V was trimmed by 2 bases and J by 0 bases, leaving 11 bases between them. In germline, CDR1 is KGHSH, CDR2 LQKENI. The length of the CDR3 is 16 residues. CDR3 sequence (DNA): TGTGCCAGCTCACCAGAACTACTAAATAGCAATCAGCCCCAGCATTTT. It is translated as CASSPELLNSNQPQHF. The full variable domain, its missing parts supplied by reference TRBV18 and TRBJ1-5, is NAGVMQNPRHLVRRRGQEARLRCSPMKGHSHVYWYRQLPEEGLKFMVYLQKENIIDESGMPKERFSAEFPKEGPSILRIQQVVRGDSAAYFCASSPELLNSNQPQHFGDGTRLSIL.